Shown below are 12 T cell receptor beta chains from a single sample sequenced in a study of molecular identifiers for immune sequencing clone quantification (dated by TCRdb to the late 2010s). Preparation of the library involved PCR. Sequencing was carried out with an Illumina HiSeq 4000. TCRdb applied fastp at Q25 and MiXCR to the public reads, then kept only in-frame beta chains. Rows with a matching CDR3 protein are joined into one entry that keeps the most common DNA and genes. Counted in this sample were about 500,000 distinct CDR3 sequences; about a fifth of them appeared once. The leading ten clones occupy under 0.85% of the sample. The sequenced material came from naive CD8+ T cells from blood, with Jurkat cell RNA spiked in. The cell subset or site label here, explained by the study, means: FACS-sorted CD8+CD4-CCR7+CD45RA+ naive T cells. These receptor sequences come from a human donor in good health. Some libraries in this study had Jurkat cell RNA spiked in.

This clonotype was counted between two and nine times. V is TRBV10-3 and J is TRBJ2-7; 9 bases agree with TRBD2. V was pared by 0 bases and J by 4 bases, with 13 bases of the junction left unmatched. Germline V lookup: CDR1 ENHRY, CDR2 SYGVKD. The length of the CDR3 is 18 residues. This chain's CDR3 is CAISESLAGSFTPYEQYF. DNA for the CDR3: TGTGCCATCAGTGAGTCGCTAGCGGGATCCTTCACCCCGTACGAGCAGTACTTC.

This clonotype was detected many times. The chain joins TRBV27 to TRBJ2-7, with D maybe TRBD2 (5 bases). Germline CDR1 MNHEY, CDR2 SMNVEV (reference sequence). CDR3 length equals 14 residues. V was cut by 2 bases and J by 1 base, with 9 bases left in between. The CDR3 nucleotides are TGTGCCAGCAGTTTACTTCCGGGGTCCTACGAGCAGTACTTC. Amino acid sequence: CASSLLPGSYEQYF.

This clonotype came up a few times. V gene TRBV25-1 combines with J gene TRBJ2-7; D is unclear. The CDR3 is 12 residues long. Trimming took 1 base from V and 4 from J, leaving 5 bases between them. CDR1 is MGHDK, CDR2 SYGVNS, per germline. Written as DNA, the CDR3 is TGTGCCAGCAGTGAATTAGAGTACGAGCAGTACTTC. Translation: CASSELEYEQYF.

In nucleotides, the CDR3 is TGTGCCAGCAGCCCTTTACAGGAGGGTAGCAATCAGCCCCAGCATTTT. Protein: CASSPLQEGSNQPQHF. This rearrangement joins TRBV6-2 or TRBV6-3 to TRBJ1-5, with TRBD1 as a possible D gene (5 bases). The CDR3 has 16 residues. Deletions cut 6 bases from V and 0 bases from J, with 15 bases between. Germline V gives CDR1 MNHEY, CDR2 SVGEGT.

V and J are TRBV27 and TRBJ2-7, with a tentative D call TRBD1 (6 bases). The length of the CDR3 is 13 residues. CDR1 is MNHEY and CDR2 is SMNVEV in the germline V gene (reference sequence). V lost 3 bases and J lost 3, with 9 bases in between. The CDR3 is CASSFGQIYEQYF. As DNA, the CDR3 is TGTGCCAGCAGTTTTGGACAGATCTACGAGCAGTACTTC.

V usage is TRBV30 and J usage is TRBJ2-5, with TRBD1 matching over 10 bases. The CDR3 is 15 residues long. The junction had 9 bases not matched to a gene; V was cut back by 4 bases and J by 4 bases. The germline CDR1 and CDR2 sequences are GTSNPN and SVGIG (reference sequence). The CDR3 DNA follows: TGTGCCTGGAACCACGGGACAGGGGCTGGAGAGACCCAGTACTTC. The encoded protein is CAWNHGTGAGETQYF.

This clonotype was recorded at least ten times. J is TRBJ2-3 and V is TRBV28; 12 bases line up with TRBD2. V shed 6 bases and J 2 bases; nucleotides not matched to a gene: 6. CDR1 and CDR2 (germline): MDHEN, SYDVKM. The CDR3 has 16 residues. The CDR3 loop reads CASSRTSGTYTDTQYF. The CDR3 nucleotides are TGTGCCAGCAGCCGGACTAGCGGGACGTACACAGATACGCAGTATTTT.

Comments on this clonotype: A read error may account for a junction end that differs from germline. This chain connects TRBV19 to TRBJ2-7; TRBD2 is a possible D gene (5 bases). CDR3 length equals 14 residues. CDR1 LNHDA and CDR2 SQIVND come from the germline V gene (reference sequence). The CDR3 nucleotides are TGTGCCAGTAGTATCGTGGGCACCGACTACGAGCGGTACTTC. Translating gives CASSIVGTDYERYF.

This chain uses TRBV4-1 with TRBJ1-1, with D uncertain. CDR3 length: 16 amino acids. Trimming pared 4 bases from V and 0 bases from J, leaving 15 bases between. CDR1 and CDR2 from the germline V gene are MGHRA and YSYEKL. Here the CDR3 reads CASSLMGQPMNTEAFF. DNA of the CDR3: TGCGCCAGCAGCCTCATGGGTCAGCCAATGAACACTGAAGCTTTCTTT.

Ten or more counts support this clonotype. The V and J genes are TRBV3-1 and TRBJ1-6; tentative D call: TRBD1 (5 bases). V was shortened by 1 base and J by 4 bases, with 11 bases between the two germline ends. CDR1 and CDR2 from the germline V gene are LGHDT and YNNKEL (reference sequence). There are 16 residues in the CDR3. Here the CDR3 DNA reads TGTGCCAGCAGCCAAGGGGTGGGGGTTTATAATTCACCCCTCCACTTT. Its translation is CASSQGVGVYNSPLHF.

J is TRBJ1-2 and V is TRBV4-2; possibly TRBD1 for D (5 bases). V was shortened by 4 bases and J by 5 bases, with 17 bases between the two germline ends. The CDR3 spans 15 residues. From germline, CDR1 is LGHNA and CDR2 YNFKEQ. The chain's CDR3 is CASSPTTLGVYGYTF. CDR3 coding DNA: TGTGCCAGCAGCCCGACGACCCTAGGGGTTTATGGCTACACCTTC.

This clonotype appeared many times. The chain couples TRBV7-2 to TRBJ2-7; 7 nucleotides line up with TRBD2. Germline loops: CDR1 SGHTA, CDR2 FQGNSA. There are 14 residues in the CDR3. The junction had 6 bases not matched to a gene; V was cut back by 5 bases and J by 2 bases. This CDR3 is CASSPFGGAYEQYF. CDR3 sequence (DNA): TGTGCCAGCAGCCCGTTTGGGGGGGCCTACGAGCAGTACTTC.